Listed below are T cell receptor beta chains from one sample, sequenced in a study of CD8 T cells in ankylosing spondylitis. In TCRdb, the 5' RACE reads were re-called with MiXCR into one record per CDR3 protein. The sample contains roughly 280,000 distinct CDR3 sequences, around 18% of which appear only once. Specimen: blood, either unsorted or a sorted T cell fraction (not recorded which). These receptors were obtained from a male donor with ankylosing spondylitis or in good health (not recorded which). Both conserved end residues are part of each CDR3. D genes are given only for firm matches. Size is omitted from some rows. Given values are once, few, many or a class for expanded clones.

CDR3 protein: CASSLAEGSYNEQFF
CDR3 DNA: TGTGCCAGCAGTTTAGCTGAGGGATCCTACAATGAGCAGTTCTTC
clone size: many
V gene: TRBV27
J gene: TRBJ2-1
CDR3 length: 15
D gene: -

CDR3 protein: CSAREGGTDTEAFF
CDR3 DNA: TGCAGTGCTAGGGAAGGGGGTACGGACACTGAAGCTTTCTTT
clone size: many
V gene: TRBV20-1
J gene: TRBJ1-1
CDR3 length: 14
D gene: -

CDR3 protein: CASTAGGRLNTEAFF
CDR3 DNA: TGTGCCAGCACCGCCGGCGGCAGGCTGAACACTGAAGCTTTCTTT
clone size: few
V gene: TRBV7-2
J gene: TRBJ1-1
CDR3 length: 15
D gene: -

CDR3 protein: CASSLAREETQYF
CDR3 DNA: TGCGCCAGCAGCTTGGCCCGCGAAGAGACCCAGTACTTC
clone size: few
V gene: TRBV5-1
J gene: TRBJ2-5
CDR3 length: 13
D gene: -

CDR3 protein: CASRYGLAGGPIQETQYF
CDR3 DNA: TGTGCCAGCCGGTACGGACTAGCGGGGGGTCCAATCCAAGAGACCCAGTACTTC
clone size: few
V gene: TRBV9
J gene: TRBJ2-5
CDR3 length: 18
D gene: TRBD2

CDR3 protein: CASSPGTVNEQFF
CDR3 DNA: TGCGCCAGCAGCCCCGGGACAGTCAATGAGCAGTTCTTC
clone size: -
V gene: TRBV5-1
J gene: TRBJ2-1
CDR3 length: 13
D gene: TRBD1

CDR3 protein: CASSPPGQPQHF
CDR3 DNA: TGTGCCAGCTCACCACCGGGCCAGCCCCAGCATTTT
clone size: -
V gene: TRBV18
J gene: TRBJ1-5
CDR3 length: 12
D gene: -

CDR3 protein: CASSPRSVQDTQYF
CDR3 DNA: TGTGCCAGCAGTCCCCGGAGTGTACAGGATACGCAGTATTTT
clone size: many
V gene: TRBV28
J gene: TRBJ2-3
CDR3 length: 14
D gene: -

CDR3 protein: CASSPYRTGQETQYF
CDR3 DNA: TGCGCCAGCAGCCCCTATCGGACAGGGCAAGAGACCCAGTACTTC
clone size: -
V gene: TRBV5-1
J gene: TRBJ2-5
CDR3 length: 15
D gene: TRBD1

CDR3 protein: CASSNMGLSTDTQYF
CDR3 DNA: TGTGCCAGCAGCAACATGGGCCTAAGCACAGATACGCAGTATTTT
clone size: few
V gene: TRBV7-3
J gene: TRBJ2-3
CDR3 length: 15
D gene: -

CDR3 protein: CASSQDGYNEQFF
CDR3 DNA: TGCGCCAGCAGCCAAGACGGGTACAATGAGCAGTTCTTC
clone size: -
V gene: TRBV4-1
J gene: TRBJ2-1
CDR3 length: 13
D gene: -

CDR3 protein: CASSVATLGGELFF
CDR3 DNA: TGTGCCAGCAGCGTGGCCACCCTAGGAGGGGAGCTGTTTTTT
clone size: -
V gene: TRBV9
J gene: TRBJ2-2
CDR3 length: 14
D gene: -

CDR3 protein: CASSYSPRPSGSAQDTQYF
CDR3 DNA: TGTGCCAGCAGTTACTCACCGAGGCCCTCAGGGAGTGCACAAGATACGCAGTATTTT
clone size: -
V gene: TRBV6-5
J gene: TRBJ2-3
CDR3 length: 19
D gene: -

CDR3 protein: CASSISQGRNQPQHF
CDR3 DNA: TGTGCCAGCAGCATATCACAGGGTCGGAATCAGCCCCAGCATTTT
clone size: -
V gene: TRBV2
J gene: TRBJ1-5
CDR3 length: 15
D gene: -